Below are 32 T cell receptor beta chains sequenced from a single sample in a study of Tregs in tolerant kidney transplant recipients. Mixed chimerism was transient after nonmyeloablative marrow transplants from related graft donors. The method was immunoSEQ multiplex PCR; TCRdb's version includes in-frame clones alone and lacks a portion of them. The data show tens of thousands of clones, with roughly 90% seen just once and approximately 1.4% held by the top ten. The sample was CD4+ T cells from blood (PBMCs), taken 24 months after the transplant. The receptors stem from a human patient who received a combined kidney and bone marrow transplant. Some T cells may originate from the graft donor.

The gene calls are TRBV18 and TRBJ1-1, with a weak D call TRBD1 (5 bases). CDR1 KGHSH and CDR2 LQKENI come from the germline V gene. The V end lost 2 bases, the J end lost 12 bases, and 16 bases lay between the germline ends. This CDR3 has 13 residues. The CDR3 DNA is TGTGCCAGCTCACCAAGGGGTTCCGCTGGGCCTTTCTTT. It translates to CASSPRGSAGPFF.

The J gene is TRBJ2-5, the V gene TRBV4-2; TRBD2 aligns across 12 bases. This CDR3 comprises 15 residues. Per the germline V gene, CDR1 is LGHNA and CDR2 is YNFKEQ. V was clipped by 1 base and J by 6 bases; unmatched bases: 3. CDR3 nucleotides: TGTGCCAGCAGCCAAGCGACTAGCGGGGGAAAGACCCAGTACTTC. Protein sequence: CASSQATSGGKTQYF.

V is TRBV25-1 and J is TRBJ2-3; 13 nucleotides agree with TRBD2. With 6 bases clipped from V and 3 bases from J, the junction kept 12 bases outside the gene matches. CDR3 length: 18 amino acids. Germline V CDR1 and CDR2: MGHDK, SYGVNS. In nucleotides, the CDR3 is TGTGCCAGCAGCTTACTAGCGGGAGGGCCTATAGGAACAGATACGCAGTATTTT. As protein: CASSLLAGGPIGTDTQYF.

The CDR3 here is CSVSRRGGITGELFF. The CDR3 nucleotides read TGCAGCGTTTCCCGGCGGGGGGGCATCACCGGGGAGCTGTTTTTT. The chain couples TRBV29-1 to TRBJ2-2; TRBD2 aligns across 9 bases. Germline V lookup: CDR1 SQVTM, CDR2 ANQGSEA. V shed 5 bases and J 4 bases; nucleotides not matched to a gene: 8. The CDR3 consists of 15 residues.

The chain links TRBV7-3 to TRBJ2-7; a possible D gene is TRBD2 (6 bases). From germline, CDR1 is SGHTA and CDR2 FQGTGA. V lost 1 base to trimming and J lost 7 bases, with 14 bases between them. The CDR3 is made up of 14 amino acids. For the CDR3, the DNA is TGTGCCAGCAGCTTAATGCCAACGGGAGCGGAGCAGTACTTC. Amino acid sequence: CASSLMPTGAEQYF.

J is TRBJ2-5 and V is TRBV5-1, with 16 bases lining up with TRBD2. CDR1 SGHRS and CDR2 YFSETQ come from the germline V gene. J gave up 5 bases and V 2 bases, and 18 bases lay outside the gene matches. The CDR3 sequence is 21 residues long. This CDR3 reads CASSFTPPGLAGGHRWETQYF. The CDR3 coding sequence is TGCGCCAGCAGCTTCACCCCACCGGGACTAGCGGGGGGGCACCGCTGGGAGACCCAGTACTTC. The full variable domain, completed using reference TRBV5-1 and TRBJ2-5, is KAGVTQTPRYLIKTRGQQVTLSCSPISGHRSVSWYQQTPGQGLQFLFEYFSETQRNKGNFPGRFSGRQFSNSRSEMNVSTLELGDSALYLCASSFTPPGLAGGHRWETQYFGPGTRLLVL.

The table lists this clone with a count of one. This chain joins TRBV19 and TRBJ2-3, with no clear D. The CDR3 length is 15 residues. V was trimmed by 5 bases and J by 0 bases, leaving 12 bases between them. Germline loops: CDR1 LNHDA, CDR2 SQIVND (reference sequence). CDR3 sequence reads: CASSSGTPSTDTQYF. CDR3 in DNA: TGTGCCAGTAGTTCAGGAACTCCTAGCACAGATACGCAGTATTTT. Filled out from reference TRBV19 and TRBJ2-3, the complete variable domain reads DGGITQSPKYLFRKEGQNVTLSCEQNLNHDAMYWYRQDPGQGLRLIYYSQIVNDFQKGDIAEGYSVSREKKESFPLTVTSAQKNPTAFYLCASSSGTPSTDTQYFGPGTRLTVL.

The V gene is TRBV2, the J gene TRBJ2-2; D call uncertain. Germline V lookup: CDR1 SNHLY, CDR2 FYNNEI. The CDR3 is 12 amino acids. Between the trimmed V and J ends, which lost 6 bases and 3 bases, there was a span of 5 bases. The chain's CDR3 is CASSRDTGELFF. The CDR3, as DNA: TGTGCCAGCAGCCGGGACACCGGGGAGCTGTTTTTT.

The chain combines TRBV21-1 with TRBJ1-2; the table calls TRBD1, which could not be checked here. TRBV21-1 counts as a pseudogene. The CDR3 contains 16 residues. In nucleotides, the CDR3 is TGTGCCAGCATCGACCGAGGGGGACAGGCTAACTATGGCTACACCTTC. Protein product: CASIDRGGQANYGYTF.

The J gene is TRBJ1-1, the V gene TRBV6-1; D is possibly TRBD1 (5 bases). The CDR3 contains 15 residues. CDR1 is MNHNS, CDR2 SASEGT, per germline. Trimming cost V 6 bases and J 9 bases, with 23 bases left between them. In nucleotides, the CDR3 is TGTGCCAGCAGCGAAAAGCCTGGGGGGGGTCGGAAAGCTTTCTTT. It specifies CASSEKPGGGRKAFF.

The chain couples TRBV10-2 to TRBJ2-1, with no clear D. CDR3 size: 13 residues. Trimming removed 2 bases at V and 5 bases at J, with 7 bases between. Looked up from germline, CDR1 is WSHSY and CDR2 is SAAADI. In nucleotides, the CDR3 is TGCGCCAGCAGTGAGGATGAGGACAATGAGCAGTTCTTC. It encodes CASSEDEDNEQFF.

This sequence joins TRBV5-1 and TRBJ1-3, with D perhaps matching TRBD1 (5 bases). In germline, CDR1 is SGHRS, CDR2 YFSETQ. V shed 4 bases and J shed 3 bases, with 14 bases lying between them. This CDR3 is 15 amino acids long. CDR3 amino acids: CASSTSRVGGNTIYF. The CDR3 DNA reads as TGCGCCAGCAGCACTTCCAGGGTCGGTGGAAACACCATATATTTT.

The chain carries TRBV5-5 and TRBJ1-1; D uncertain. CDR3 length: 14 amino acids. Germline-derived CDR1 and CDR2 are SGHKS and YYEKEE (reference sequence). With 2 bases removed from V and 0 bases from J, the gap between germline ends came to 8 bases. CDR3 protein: CASSFGSMNTEAFF. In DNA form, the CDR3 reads TGTGCCAGCAGCTTCGGGAGCATGAACACTGAAGCTTTCTTT.

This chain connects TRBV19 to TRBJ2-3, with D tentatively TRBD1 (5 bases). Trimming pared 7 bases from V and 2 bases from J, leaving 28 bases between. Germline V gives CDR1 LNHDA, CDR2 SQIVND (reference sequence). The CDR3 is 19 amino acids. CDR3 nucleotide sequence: TGTGCCAGTATTGAGAGGCAGGCTGGACACGGTCGAAACACAGATACGCAGTATTTT. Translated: CASIERQAGHGRNTDTQYF.

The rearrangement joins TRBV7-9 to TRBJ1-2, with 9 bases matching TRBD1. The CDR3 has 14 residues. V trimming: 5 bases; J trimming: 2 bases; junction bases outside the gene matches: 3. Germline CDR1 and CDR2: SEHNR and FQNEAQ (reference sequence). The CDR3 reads CASSLDRGNYGYTF. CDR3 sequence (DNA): TGTGCCAGCAGCCTGGACAGGGGAAACTATGGCTACACCTTC.

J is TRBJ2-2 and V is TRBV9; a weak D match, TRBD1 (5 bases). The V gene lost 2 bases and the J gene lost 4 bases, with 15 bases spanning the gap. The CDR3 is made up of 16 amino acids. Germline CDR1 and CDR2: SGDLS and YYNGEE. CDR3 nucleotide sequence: TGTGCCAGCAGCGTCAACCAGGGTGCGGCCACCGGGGAGCTGTTTTTT. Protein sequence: CASSVNQGAATGELFF.

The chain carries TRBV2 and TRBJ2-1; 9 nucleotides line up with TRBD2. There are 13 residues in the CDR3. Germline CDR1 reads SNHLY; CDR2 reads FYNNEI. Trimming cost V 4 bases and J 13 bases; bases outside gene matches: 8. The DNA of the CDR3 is TGTGCCAGCAGTGGCTCCGTAGCGGGAGTACAGTTCTTC. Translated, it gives CASSGSVAGVQFF. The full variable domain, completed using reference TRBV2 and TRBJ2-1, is EPEVTQTPSHQVTQMGQEVILRCVPISNHLYFYWYRQILGQKVEFLVSFYNNEISEKSEIFDDQFSVERPDGSNFTLKIRSTKLEDSAMYFCASSGSVAGVQFFGPGTRLTVL.

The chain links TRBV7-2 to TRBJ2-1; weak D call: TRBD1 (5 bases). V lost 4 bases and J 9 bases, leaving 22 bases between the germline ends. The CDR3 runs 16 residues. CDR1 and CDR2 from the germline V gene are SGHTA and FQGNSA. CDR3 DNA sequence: TGTGCCAGCAGCTCCACCCGAGGTGACAGTTTTAGTGAGCAGTTCTTC. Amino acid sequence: CASSSTRGDSFSEQFF.

CDR3 DNA sequence: TGTGCCAGCAGCTTTAAAGGGGGCTTTAACTATGGCTACACCTTC. It translates to CASSFKGGFNYGYTF. This sequence joins TRBV7-9 and TRBJ1-2, with 7 bases matching TRBD1. V shed 3 bases and J 1 base; nucleotides not matched to a gene: 5. The CDR3 sequence is 15 residues long. Per germline, CDR1 SEHNR and CDR2 FQNEAQ (reference sequence).

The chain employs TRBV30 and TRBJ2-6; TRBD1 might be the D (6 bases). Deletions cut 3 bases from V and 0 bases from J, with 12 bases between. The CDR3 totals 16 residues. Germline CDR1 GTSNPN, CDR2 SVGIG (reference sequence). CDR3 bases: TGTGCCTGGAGGGACAGATCTTCCTCTGGGGCCAACGTCCTGACTTTC. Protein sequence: CAWRDRSSSGANVLTF.

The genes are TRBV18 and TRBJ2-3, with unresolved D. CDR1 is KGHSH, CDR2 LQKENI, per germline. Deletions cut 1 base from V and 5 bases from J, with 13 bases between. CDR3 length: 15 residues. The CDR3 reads CASSPLRSSGDTQYF. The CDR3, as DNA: TGTGCCAGCTCACCACTGAGGTCTAGTGGAGATACGCAGTATTTT.

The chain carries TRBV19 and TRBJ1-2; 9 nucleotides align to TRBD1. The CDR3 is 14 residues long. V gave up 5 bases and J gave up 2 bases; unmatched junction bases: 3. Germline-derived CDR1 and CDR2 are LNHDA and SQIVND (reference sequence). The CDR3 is CASSGDRVNYGYTF. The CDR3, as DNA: TGTGCCAGTAGTGGGGACAGGGTAAACTATGGCTACACCTTC.

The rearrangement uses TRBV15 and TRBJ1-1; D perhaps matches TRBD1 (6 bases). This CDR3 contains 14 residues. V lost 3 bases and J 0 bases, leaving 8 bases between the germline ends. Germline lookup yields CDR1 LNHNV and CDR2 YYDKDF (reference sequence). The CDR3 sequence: CATSRNRVNTEAFF. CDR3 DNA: TGTGCCACCAGCAGGAACAGGGTGAACACTGAAGCTTTCTTT.

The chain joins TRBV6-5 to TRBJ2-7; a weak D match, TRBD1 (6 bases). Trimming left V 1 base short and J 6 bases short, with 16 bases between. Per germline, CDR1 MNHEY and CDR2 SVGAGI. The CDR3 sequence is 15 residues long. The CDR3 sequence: CASSYFTGPYVEQYF. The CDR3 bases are TGTGCCAGCAGTTACTTTACAGGGCCCTACGTCGAGCAGTACTTC.

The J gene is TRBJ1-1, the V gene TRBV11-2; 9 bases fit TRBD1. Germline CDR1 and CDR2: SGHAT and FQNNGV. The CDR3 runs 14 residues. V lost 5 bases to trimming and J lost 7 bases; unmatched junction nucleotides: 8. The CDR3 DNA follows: TGTGCCAGCAGCCGTAACAGGGGGCTCGATGAAGCTTTCTTT. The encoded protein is CASSRNRGLDEAFF. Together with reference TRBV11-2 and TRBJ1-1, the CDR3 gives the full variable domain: EAGVAQSPRYKIIEKRQSVAFWCNPISGHATLYWYQQILGQGPKLLIQFQNNGVVDDSQLPKDRFSAERLKGVDSTLKIQPAKLEDSAVYLCASSRNRGLDEAFFGQGTRLTVV.

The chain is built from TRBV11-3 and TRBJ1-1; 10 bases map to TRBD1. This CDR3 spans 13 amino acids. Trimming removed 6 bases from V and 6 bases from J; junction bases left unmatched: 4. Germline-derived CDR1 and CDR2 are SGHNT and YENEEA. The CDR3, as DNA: TGTGCCAGCAGTTTTGGACAGGGGGCTGAAGCTTTCTTT. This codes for CASSFGQGAEAFF.

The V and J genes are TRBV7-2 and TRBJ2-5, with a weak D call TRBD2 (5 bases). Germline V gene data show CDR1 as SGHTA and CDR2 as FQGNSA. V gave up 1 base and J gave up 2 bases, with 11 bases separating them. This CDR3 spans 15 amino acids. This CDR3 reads CASSLGRAEQETQYF. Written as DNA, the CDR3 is TGTGCCAGCAGCTTAGGAAGAGCGGAGCAAGAGACCCAGTACTTC.

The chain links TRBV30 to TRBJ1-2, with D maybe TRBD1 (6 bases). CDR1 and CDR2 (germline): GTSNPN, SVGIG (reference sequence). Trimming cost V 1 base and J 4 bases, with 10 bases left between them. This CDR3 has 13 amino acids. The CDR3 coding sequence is TGTGCCTGGAGTGGCGGGGGCGGCTATGGCTACACCTTC. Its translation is CAWSGGGGYGYTF.

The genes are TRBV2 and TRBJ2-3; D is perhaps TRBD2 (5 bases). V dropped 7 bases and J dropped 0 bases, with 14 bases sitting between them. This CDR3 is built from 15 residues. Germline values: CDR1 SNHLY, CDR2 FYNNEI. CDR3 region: CASKRTRTSTDTQYF. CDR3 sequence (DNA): TGTGCCAGCAAGAGGACTCGAACTAGCACAGATACGCAGTATTTT.

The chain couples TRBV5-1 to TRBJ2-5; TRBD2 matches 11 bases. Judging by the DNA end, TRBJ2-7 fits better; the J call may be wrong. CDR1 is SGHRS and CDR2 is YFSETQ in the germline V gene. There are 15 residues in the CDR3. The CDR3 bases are TGCGCCAGCAGCTACGGACTAGCGGGTTCCTACGAGCAGTACTTC. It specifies CASSYGLAGSYEQYF.

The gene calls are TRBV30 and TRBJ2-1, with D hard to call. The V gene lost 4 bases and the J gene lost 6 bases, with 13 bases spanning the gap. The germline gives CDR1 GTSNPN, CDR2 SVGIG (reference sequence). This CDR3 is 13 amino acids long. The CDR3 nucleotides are TGTGCCTGGAATCGTTACACAAGCAATGAGCAGTTCTTC. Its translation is CAWNRYTSNEQFF.

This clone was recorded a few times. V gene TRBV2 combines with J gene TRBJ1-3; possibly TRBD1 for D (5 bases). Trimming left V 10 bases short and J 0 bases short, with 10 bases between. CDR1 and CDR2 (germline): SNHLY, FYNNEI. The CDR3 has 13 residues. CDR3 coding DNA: TGTGCCAAAGACAGCAGCTCTGGAAACACCATATATTTT. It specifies CAKDSSSGNTIYF. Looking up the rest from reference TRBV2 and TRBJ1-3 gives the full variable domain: EPEVTQTPSHQVTQMGQEVILRCVPISNHLYFYWYRQILGQKVEFLVSFYNNEISEKSEIFDDQFSVERPDGSNFTLKIRSTKLEDSAMYFCAKDSSSGNTIYFGEGSWLTVV.